This T cell receptor beta chain was retrieved from a study of cytomegalovirus exposure and HLA in healthy donors. Study findings and constraints: When the data were analyzed later, several of the most significant clusters appeared to be linked to common viral pathogens.

There are 13 residues in the CDR3. V lost 3 bases, J lost 2 bases, and 6 bases lay in between. Germline-derived CDR1 and CDR2 are MNHEY and SMNVEV (reference sequence). The primer mix had 60 Vbeta and 13 Jbeta primers. Method: immunoSEQ multiplex PCR; TCRdb's copy keeps in-frame clones and lacks some. The sample includes approximately 170,000 clones, roughly 80% of them seen just once. This clone was detected only a few times. The target antigen is unknown. The sample comprised PBMCs. This rearrangement joins TRBV27 to TRBJ2-3; D not certain. This sequence was found in a woman between 18 and 29 years old in good health and CMV-seronegative. CDR3 sequence: CASSFSLTDTQYF. The CDR3 bases are TGTGCCAGCAGTTTTTCCCTCACAGATACGCAGTATTTT.